This passage covers 25 T cell receptor beta chains from one sample sequenced in a study of T cell repertoires in cytomegalovirus infection. Using its own MiXCR run on the reads, TCRdb lists one record per CDR3 protein. The sample includes more than 400,000 distinct CDR3 sequences, approximately 25% of them seen just once. The specimen was PBMCs. These TCRs come from a human donor in good health (CMV status not recorded). Some clones in this sample may be carry-over from other donors' samples.

The V and J genes are TRBV6-6 and TRBJ2-4; D is ambiguous. The CDR3 is 15 amino acids. Germline values: CDR1 MNHNY, CDR2 SVGAGI (reference sequence). Trimming removed 2 bases at V and 0 bases at J, with 8 bases between. Here the CDR3 DNA reads TGTGCCAGCAGTTACCCGAGCCAAGCCAAAAACATTCAGTACTTC. This gives the protein CASSYPSQAKNIQYF.

This clonotype was detected a few times. In DNA form, the CDR3 reads TGCGCCAGCAGCCGACCCGGACGGGGCTGGGGGAATTCACCCCTCCACTTT. As protein: CASSRPGRGWGNSPLHF. This chain connects TRBV4-1 to TRBJ1-6; possibly TRBD1 for D (5 bases). CDR1 and CDR2 (germline): MGHRA, YSYEKL. The V end lost 4 bases, the J end lost 7 bases, and 20 bases lay between the germline ends. There are 17 residues in the CDR3.

The rearrangement uses TRBV9 and TRBJ2-1; tentatively, D is TRBD1 (6 bases). The V and J ends lost 2 bases and 7 bases respectively, with 10 bases between them. The germline CDR1 and CDR2 sequences are SGDLS and YYNGEE. The CDR3 consists of 13 residues. The CDR3 protein is CASSVGTQNEQFF. Here the CDR3 DNA reads TGTGCCAGCAGCGTTGGGACACAAAATGAGCAGTTCTTC.

The genes are TRBV20-1 and TRBJ1-1; 7 positions match TRBD1. The V and J ends lost 2 bases and 1 base, in that order; junction bases with no gene match: 4. The germline V gene has CDR1 DFQATT and CDR2 SNEGSKA (reference sequence). This CDR3 contains 14 residues. The CDR3, as DNA: TGCAGTGCTAGACCGTACAGGGGGAACACTGAAGCTTTCTTT. Translating it yields CSARPYRGNTEAFF.

The rearrangement links TRBV6-1 to TRBJ1-2; 8 nucleotides align to TRBD1. Trimming at V came to 6 bases and at J to 5 bases, leaving 8 bases not matched to a gene. Germline CDR1 reads MNHNS; CDR2 reads SASEGT. CDR3 size: 14 residues. The CDR3 here is CASRGQGWLYGYTF. The CDR3 bases are TGTGCCAGCAGAGGACAGGGATGGTTATATGGCTACACCTTC.

This clonotype has more than one count but fewer than ten. This chain uses TRBV28 with TRBJ2-3; D might be TRBD2 (6 bases). The V end lost 2 bases, the J end lost 0 bases, and 12 bases lay between the germline ends. From germline, CDR1 is MDHEN and CDR2 SYDVKM. The CDR3 extends over 16 amino acids. This chain's CDR3 is CASSLNGGASTDTQYF. Here the CDR3 DNA reads TGTGCCAGCAGTTTAAACGGCGGGGCTAGCACAGATACGCAGTATTTT.

In this sample, this clonotype turned up a few times. The rearrangement uses TRBV7-2 and TRBJ1-2; 9 nucleotides match TRBD1. The CDR3 is made up of 16 amino acids. The ends lost 2 bases at V and 4 bases at J; junction bases unmatched: 8. Germline V gene lookup returns CDR1 SGHTA and CDR2 FQGNSA. The DNA for the CDR3 is TGTGCCAGCAGCTTACCCGGGACAGGGAGCCCCTATGGCTACACCTTC. Its protein product is CASSLPGTGSPYGYTF.

This clonotype was counted ten times or more. The CDR3 DNA reads as TGCGCCAGCAGCCAAGATGGGGGAGAGACCCAGTACTTC. Translating it yields CASSQDGGETQYF. J is TRBJ2-5 and V is TRBV4-3; D might be TRBD1 or TRBD2, each matching 5 bases. This CDR3 region has 13 residues. Germline CDR1 LGHNA, CDR2 YSLEER. Between the trimmed V and J ends, which lost 0 bases and 4 bases, there was a span of 6 bases.

There are a few counts of this clonotype. A read error may explain this, as a much larger clone is one base away. V and J are TRBV7-2 and TRBJ2-3; D unresolved. Germline loops: CDR1 SGHTA, CDR2 FQGNSA. With 4 bases removed from V and 4 bases from J, the gap between germline ends came to 3 bases. This CDR3 region has 11 residues. This CDR3 reads CASSWADTQYF. CDR3 nucleotide sequence: TGTGCCAGCAGCTGGGCAGATACGCAGTATTTT. Full variable domain (missing parts from reference TRBV7-2 and TRBJ2-3): GAGVSQSPSNKVTEKGKDVELRCDPISGHTALYWYRQSLGQGLEFLIYFQGNSAPDKSGLPSDRFSAERTGGSVSTLTIQRTQQEDSAVYLCASSWADTQYFGPGTRLTVL.

This clonotype was counted between two and nine times. The chain uses TRBV6-4 and TRBJ2-1; D is possibly TRBD1 (6 bases). The CDR3 runs 13 residues. In germline, CDR1 is MRHNA, CDR2 SNTAGT. Trimming pared 4 bases from V and 8 bases from J, leaving 12 bases between. The CDR3 DNA follows: TGTGCCAGCAGTGTTGCAGGGGCCTATGAGCAGTTCTTC. Protein: CASSVAGAYEQFF.

The chain links TRBV7-3 to TRBJ1-1; no clear D. Germline-derived CDR1 and CDR2 are SGHTA and FQGTGA. The CDR3 covers 15 residues. With 1 base removed from V and 5 bases from J, the gap between germline ends came to 14 bases. CDR3 sequence: CASSLMAGTGTEAFF. The CDR3 DNA reads as TGTGCCAGCAGCTTAATGGCAGGCACGGGAACTGAAGCTTTCTTT. The whole variable domain, remainder taken from reference TRBV7-3 and TRBJ1-1, is GAGVSQTPSNKVTEKGKYVELRCDPISGHTALYWYRQSLGQGPEFLIYFQGTGAADDSGLPNDRFFAVRPEGSVSTLKIQRTERGDSAVYLCASSLMAGTGTEAFFGQGTRLTVV.

The rearrangement joins TRBV12-3 or TRBV12-4 to TRBJ1-5; D is unresolved. This CDR3 comprises 15 residues. Trimming removed 2 bases from V and 2 bases from J, with 10 bases in between. The CDR3 sequence: CASSLLNLGNQPQHF. CDR3 DNA sequence: TGTGCCAGCAGTTTATTGAATTTGGGCAATCAGCCCCAGCATTTT.

The rearrangement links TRBV11-2 to TRBJ2-1; D uncertain. From germline, CDR1 is SGHAT and CDR2 FQNNGV. The CDR3 is made up of 17 amino acids. Trimming removed 5 bases at V and 2 bases at J, with 19 bases between. CDR3 nucleotide sequence: TGTGCCAGCAGCCAAAATCGAATCGAAGCTACCTACAATGAGCAGTTCTTC. Translated: CASSQNRIEATYNEQFF. Drawing the rest from reference TRBV11-2 and TRBJ2-1, the complete variable domain is EAGVAQSPRYKIIEKRQSVAFWCNPISGHATLYWYQQILGQGPKLLIQFQNNGVVDDSQLPKDRFSAERLKGVDSTLKIQPAKLEDSAVYLCASSQNRIEATYNEQFFGPGTRLTVL.

This clonotype was detected only a few times. J is TRBJ2-7 and V is TRBV10-3, with 8 bases identical to TRBD1. The junction had 10 bases not matched to a gene; V was cut back by 4 bases and J by 5 bases. There are 15 residues in the CDR3. The germline V gene encodes CDR1 ENHRY and CDR2 SYGVKD. CDR3 sequence: CAISASGQGANEQYF. In nucleotides, the CDR3 is TGTGCCATCAGTGCCAGCGGACAGGGTGCCAACGAGCAGTACTTC.

A few counts support this clonotype. V and J are TRBV7-9 and TRBJ1-2; D is undetermined. This CDR3 has 14 residues. The germline gives CDR1 SEHNR, CDR2 FQNEAQ (reference sequence). Trimming left V 5 bases short and J 4 bases short, with 14 bases between. The chain's CDR3 is CASSPADIGYGYTF. The CDR3 DNA reads TGTGCCAGCAGCCCCGCTGACATCGGCTATGGCTACACCTTC.

This clonotype appeared a few times. This chain connects TRBV19 to TRBJ2-3; D not certain. The CDR3 loop spans 15 amino acids. The germline V gene encodes CDR1 LNHDA and CDR2 SQIVND (reference sequence). Trimming took off 1 base at V and 1 base at J, with 9 bases between the two ends. The CDR3 loop is CASSIARSRTDTQYF. DNA of the CDR3: TGTGCCAGTAGTATAGCCCGCTCTCGCACAGATACGCAGTATTTT.

The V call is TRBV24-1, the J call TRBJ2-7, with TRBD1 matching over 8 bases. The CDR3 has 16 amino acids. The V segment lost 3 bases and the J segment 3 bases; nucleotides outside the gene matches: 9. Per germline, CDR1 KGHDR and CDR2 SFDVKD. CDR3 region: CATSDGTGTGLYEQYF. The CDR3 DNA reads TGTGCCACCAGTGATGGGACCGGGACAGGCCTCTACGAGCAGTACTTC.

J is TRBJ2-7 and V is TRBV7-9; D is undetermined. Trimming left V 5 bases short and J 6 bases short, with 29 bases between. This CDR3 has 18 residues. Germline CDR1 is SEHNR and CDR2 is FQNEAQ (reference sequence). Written as DNA, the CDR3 is TGTGCCAGCAGCACCGTGGGTGCGGCCCTCCAGCCGGGTTCCGAGCAGTACTTC. This gives the protein CASSTVGAALQPGSEQYF. The whole variable domain, filled in from reference TRBV7-9 and TRBJ2-7, reads DTGVSQNPRHKITKRGQNVTFRCDPISEHNRLYWYRQTLGQGPEFLTYFQNEAQLEKSRLLSDRFSAERPKGSFSTLEIQRTEQGDSAMYLCASSTVGAALQPGSEQYFGPGTRLTVT.

This clonotype has only a few counts. The chain couples TRBV18 to TRBJ2-6; perhaps D is TRBD1 or TRBD2 (5 bases each). The germline V gene has CDR1 KGHSH and CDR2 LQKENI. The CDR3 contains 15 residues. Trimming removed 3 bases from V and 2 bases from J, with 8 bases in between. CDR3 loop: CASSPGVPGANVLTF. The CDR3, as DNA: TGTGCCAGCTCACCGGGGGTTCCTGGGGCCAACGTCCTGACTTTC.

In its sample, this clonotype was seen many times. Germline is not matched at one junction end, which may reflect a read error. This rearrangement joins TRBV11-2 to TRBJ1-1; 7 bases map to TRBD1. The CDR3 loop spans 14 amino acids. CDR1 SGHAT and CDR2 FQNNGV come from the germline V gene. The CDR3, as DNA: TGCGCCAGCAGCTTCGGGACAGTTAACACTGAAGCTTTCTTT. It specifies CASSFGTVNTEAFF.

The chain employs TRBV20-1 and TRBJ1-1; no clear D gene. This CDR3 comprises 14 residues. Germline V gives CDR1 DFQATT, CDR2 SNEGSKA (reference sequence). The V gene lost 2 bases and the J gene lost 1 base, with 11 bases spanning the gap. The CDR3 sequence: CSARISGPNTEAFF. CDR3 nucleotide sequence: TGCAGTGCTAGAATCTCAGGTCCGAACACTGAAGCTTTCTTT.

The J gene is TRBJ1-6, the V gene TRBV6-4; D perhaps matches TRBD1 (5 bases). Germline CDR1 is MRHNA and CDR2 is SNTAGT. Trimming shortened V by 0 bases and J by 5 bases, and 5 bases separated the two germline ends. The CDR3 sequence is 14 residues long. The CDR3 DNA reads TGTGCCAGCAGTGACTCGACAGATAATTCACCCCTCCACTTT. It encodes CASSDSTDNSPLHF.

This clonotype was observed at least ten times. The chain recombines TRBV7-2 with TRBJ2-2, with 14 bases that match TRBD2. The CDR3 has 16 amino acids. V was clipped by 5 bases and J by 6 bases; unmatched bases: 5. CDR1 is SGHTA and CDR2 is FQGNSA in the germline V gene. The CDR3 DNA follows: TGTGCCAGCAGCCCCCAGGGACTAGCGGGAGCCGGGGAGCTGTTTTTT. This sequence encodes CASSPQGLAGAGELFF.

In this sample, this clonotype turned up many times. The chain carries TRBV7-6 and TRBJ2-7; no firm D call. This CDR3 has 14 residues. V was shortened by 1 base and J by 0 bases, with 7 bases between the two germline ends. Germline-derived CDR1 and CDR2 are SGHVS and FNYEAQ. The CDR3 DNA reads TGTGCCAGCAGCTTAGAGGTCAGCTCCTACGAGCAGTACTTC. Translated, it gives CASSLEVSSYEQYF.

This clonotype was counted many times. The gene calls are TRBV7-2 and TRBJ1-3, with a tentative D call TRBD1 (6 bases). Looked up from germline, CDR1 is SGHTA and CDR2 is FQGNSA. V was pared by 1 base and J by 2 bases, with 9 bases between. This CDR3 region has 15 residues. CDR3 region: CASSLVTGAGNTIYF. In DNA, the CDR3 is TGTGCCAGCAGCTTAGTGACAGGAGCTGGAAACACCATATATTTT.